The rows below give T cell receptor beta chains drawn from one sample of a study of T cell repertoires in cytomegalovirus infection. TCRdb reanalysed the reads using MiXCR and keeps one entry per CDR3 protein. The top ten hold 2.5% to 3% of the sample, which has 680,000 or so distinct CDR3 sequences, 35% to 45% seen once. Sequences were obtained from PBMCs. These receptors all stem from a human donor in good health (CMV status not recorded). Some clones in this sample may be carry-over from other donors' samples. The CDR3 runs from the conserved cysteine through the conserved F or W. Each record gives: V gene, J gene, CDR3 length, CDR3 protein.

v_call: TRBV5-1
j_call: TRBJ1-1
cdr3_length: 13
cdr3_aa: CASSPLSVTEAFF

v_call: TRBV28
j_call: TRBJ1-6
cdr3_length: 16
cdr3_aa: CASRKMGQGVLSPLHF

v_call: TRBV28
j_call: TRBJ1-6
cdr3_length: 15
cdr3_aa: CASSRARGWGSPLHF

v_call: TRBV27
j_call: TRBJ1-5
cdr3_length: 15
cdr3_aa: CASSLRGASNQPQHF

v_call: TRBV7-8
j_call: TRBJ2-7
cdr3_length: 13
cdr3_aa: CASSWDGNYEQYF

v_call: TRBV20-1
j_call: TRBJ2-7
cdr3_length: 12
cdr3_aa: CSARDFRYEQYF

v_call: TRBV6-1
j_call: TRBJ2-3
cdr3_length: 15
cdr3_aa: CASSLDVGLADTQYF

v_call: TRBV7-6
j_call: TRBJ2-3
cdr3_length: 13
cdr3_aa: CASSFAMGDTQYF

v_call: TRBV20-1
j_call: TRBJ2-7
cdr3_length: 13
cdr3_aa: CSARWTGGYEQYF

v_call: TRBV10-3
j_call: TRBJ2-3
cdr3_length: 11
cdr3_aa: CAIRVADTQYF

v_call: TRBV27
j_call: TRBJ1-5
cdr3_length: 17
cdr3_aa: CASTPSGGQVIGQPQHF

v_call: TRBV12-3/TRBV12-4
j_call: TRBJ2-3
cdr3_length: 15
cdr3_aa: CASSFGDGSTDTQYF